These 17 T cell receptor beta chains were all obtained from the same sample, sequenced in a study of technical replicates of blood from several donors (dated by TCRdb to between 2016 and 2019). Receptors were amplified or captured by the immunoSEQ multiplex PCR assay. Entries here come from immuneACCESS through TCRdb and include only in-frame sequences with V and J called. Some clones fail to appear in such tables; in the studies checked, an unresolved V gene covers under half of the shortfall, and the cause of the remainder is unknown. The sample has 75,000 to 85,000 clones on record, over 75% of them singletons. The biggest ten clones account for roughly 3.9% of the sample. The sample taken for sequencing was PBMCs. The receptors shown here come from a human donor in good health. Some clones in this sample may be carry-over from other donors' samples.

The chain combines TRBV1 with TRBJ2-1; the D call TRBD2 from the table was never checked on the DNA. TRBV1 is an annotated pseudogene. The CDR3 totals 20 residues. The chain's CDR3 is CTSSRKPTSGRASSYNEQFF. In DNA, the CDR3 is TGCACCAGCAGCCGCAAACCTACTAGCGGGAGGGCGAGCTCCTACAATGAGCAGTTCTTC.

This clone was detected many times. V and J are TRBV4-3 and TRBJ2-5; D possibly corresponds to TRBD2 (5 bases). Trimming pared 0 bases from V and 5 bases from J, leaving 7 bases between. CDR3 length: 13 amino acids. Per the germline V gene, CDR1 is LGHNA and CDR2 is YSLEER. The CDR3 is CASSQDPGETQYF. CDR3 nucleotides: TGCGCCAGCAGCCAAGATCCGGGGGAGACCCAGTACTTC.

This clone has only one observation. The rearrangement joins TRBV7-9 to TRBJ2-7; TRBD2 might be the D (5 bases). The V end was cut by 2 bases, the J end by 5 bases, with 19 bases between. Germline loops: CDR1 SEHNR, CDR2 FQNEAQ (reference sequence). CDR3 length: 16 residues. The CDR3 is CASSLSPGSLRNEQYF. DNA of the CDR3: TGTGCCAGCAGCTTAAGCCCGGGATCCCTTAGAAACGAGCAGTACTTC. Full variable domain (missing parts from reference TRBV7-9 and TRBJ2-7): DTGVSQNPRHKITKRGQNVTFRCDPISEHNRLYWYRQTLGQGPEFLTYFQNEAQLEKSRLLSDRFSAERPKGSFSTLEIQRTEQGDSAMYLCASSLSPGSLRNEQYFGPGTRLTVT.

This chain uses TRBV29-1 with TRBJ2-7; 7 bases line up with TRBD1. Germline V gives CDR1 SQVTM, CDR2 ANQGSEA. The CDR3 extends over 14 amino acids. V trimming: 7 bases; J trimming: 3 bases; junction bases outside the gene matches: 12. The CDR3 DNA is TGCAGCGCCCAAAGACAGGGACACGGCTACGAGCAGTACTTC. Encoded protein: CSAQRQGHGYEQYF.

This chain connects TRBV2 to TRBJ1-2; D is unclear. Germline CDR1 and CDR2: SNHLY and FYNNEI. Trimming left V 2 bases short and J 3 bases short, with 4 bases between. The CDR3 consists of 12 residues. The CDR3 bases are TGTGCCAGCAGTGAACGGTACTATGGCTACACCTTC. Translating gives CASSERYYGYTF.

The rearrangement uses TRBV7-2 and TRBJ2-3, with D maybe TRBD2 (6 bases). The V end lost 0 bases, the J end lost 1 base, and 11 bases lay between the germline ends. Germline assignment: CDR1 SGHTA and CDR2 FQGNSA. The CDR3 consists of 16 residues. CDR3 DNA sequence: TGTGCCAGCAGCTTAGCACCTGGCGGGGGCACAGATACGCAGTATTTT. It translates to CASSLAPGGGTDTQYF.

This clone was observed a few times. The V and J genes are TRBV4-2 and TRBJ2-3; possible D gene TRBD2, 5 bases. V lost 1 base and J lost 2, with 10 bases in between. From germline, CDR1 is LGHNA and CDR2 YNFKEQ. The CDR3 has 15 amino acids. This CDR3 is CASSQGEGTTDTQYF. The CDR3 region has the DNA TGTGCCAGCAGCCAAGGTGAGGGTACCACAGATACGCAGTATTTT.

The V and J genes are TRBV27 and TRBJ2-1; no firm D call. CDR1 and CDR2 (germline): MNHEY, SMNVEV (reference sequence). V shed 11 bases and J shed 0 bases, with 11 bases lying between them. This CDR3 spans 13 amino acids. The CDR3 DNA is TGTGCCGCCGCAGCGATCTCCTACAATGAGCAGTTCTTC. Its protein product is CAAAAISYNEQFF.

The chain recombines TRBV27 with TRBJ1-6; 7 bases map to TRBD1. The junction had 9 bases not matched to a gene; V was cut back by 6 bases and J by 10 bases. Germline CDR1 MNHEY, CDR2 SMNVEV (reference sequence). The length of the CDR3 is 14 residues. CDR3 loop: CASSQTGVRSPLHF. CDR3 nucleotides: TGTGCCAGCAGCCAAACAGGGGTACGCTCACCCCTCCACTTT.

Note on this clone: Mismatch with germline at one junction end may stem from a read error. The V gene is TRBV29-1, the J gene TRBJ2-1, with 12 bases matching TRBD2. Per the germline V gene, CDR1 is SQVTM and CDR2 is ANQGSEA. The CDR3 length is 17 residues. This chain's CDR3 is CSVEGTSGQSSYNEQFF. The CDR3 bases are TGCAGCGTGGAAGGGACTAGCGGGCAGAGCTCCTACAATGAGCAGTTCTTC.

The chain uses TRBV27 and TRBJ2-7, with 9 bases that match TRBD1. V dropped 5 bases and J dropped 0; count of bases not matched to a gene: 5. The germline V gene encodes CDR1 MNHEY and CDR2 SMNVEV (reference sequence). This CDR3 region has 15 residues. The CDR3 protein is CASSTTGGSSYEQYF. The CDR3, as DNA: TGTGCCAGCAGTACGACAGGGGGGAGCTCCTACGAGCAGTACTTC.

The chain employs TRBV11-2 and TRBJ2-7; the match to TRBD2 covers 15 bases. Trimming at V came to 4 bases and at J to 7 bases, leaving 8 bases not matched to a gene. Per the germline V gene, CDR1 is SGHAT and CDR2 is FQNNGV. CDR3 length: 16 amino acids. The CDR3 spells CASSSSPGLAGGEQYF. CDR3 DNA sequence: TGTGCCAGCAGCTCCAGCCCGGGACTAGCGGGGGGAGAGCAGTACTTC.

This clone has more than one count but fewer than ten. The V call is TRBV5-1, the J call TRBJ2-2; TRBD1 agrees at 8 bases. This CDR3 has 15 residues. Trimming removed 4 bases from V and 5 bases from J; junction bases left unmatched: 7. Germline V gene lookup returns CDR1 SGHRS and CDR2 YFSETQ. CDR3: CASSPRTGFTGELFF. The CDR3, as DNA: TGCGCCAGCAGCCCCCGGACAGGGTTTACCGGGGAGCTGTTTTTT.

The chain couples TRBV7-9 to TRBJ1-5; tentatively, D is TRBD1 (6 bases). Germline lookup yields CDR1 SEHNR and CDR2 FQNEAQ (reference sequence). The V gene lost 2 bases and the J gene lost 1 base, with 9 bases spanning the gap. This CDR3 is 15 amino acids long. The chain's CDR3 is CASSLSGVSNQPQHF. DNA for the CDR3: TGTGCCAGCAGCTTATCAGGGGTGAGCAATCAGCCCCAGCATTTT.

The CDR3 DNA reads as TGCGCCAGCAGCTTGGGGAGGGCTTCGGAGACCCAGTACTTC. This gives the protein CASSLGRASETQYF. The rearrangement uses TRBV5-1 and TRBJ2-5; D may be TRBD2 (6 bases). This CDR3 spans 14 amino acids. V lost 0 bases to trimming and J lost 5 bases, with 11 bases between them. Germline CDR1 reads SGHRS; CDR2 reads YFSETQ.

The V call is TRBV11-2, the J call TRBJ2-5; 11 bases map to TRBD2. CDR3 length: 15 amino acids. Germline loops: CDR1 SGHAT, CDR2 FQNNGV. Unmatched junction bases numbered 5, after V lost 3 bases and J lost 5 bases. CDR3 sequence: CASSLIAGGPETQYF. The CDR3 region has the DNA TGTGCCAGCAGCTTGATAGCGGGAGGGCCGGAGACCCAGTACTTC.

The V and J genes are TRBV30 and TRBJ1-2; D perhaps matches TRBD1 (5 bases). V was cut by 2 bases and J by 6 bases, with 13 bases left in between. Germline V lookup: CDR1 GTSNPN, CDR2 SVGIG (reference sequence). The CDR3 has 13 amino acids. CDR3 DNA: TGTGCCTGGAGTTCAGGGCACGTCGATGGCTACACCTTC. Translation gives CAWSSGHVDGYTF.